This entry features one T cell receptor beta chain sequence. As yet, its antigen is unknown. This sample was included in a study of cytomegalovirus exposure and HLA in healthy donors. Only in-frame clones appear in the TCRdb table, and some are missing; sequencing was by immunoSEQ multiplex PCR. Here the sample spans about 270,000 clones, about 86% being singletons. The donors were members of the validation cohort, which comprised 120 subjects and was separate from the first cohort of around 700 subjects. V lost 2 bases to trimming and J lost 4 bases; unmatched junction nucleotides: 3. There are 15 residues in the CDR3. Looked up from germline, CDR1 is LGHNA and CDR2 is YSLEER. Study-wide results and caveats: Many donors shared some public TCRs, even though most TCR sequences were rare. The tendency of first-cohort TCR clusters to co-occur in the roughly 120 validation repertoires was the finding of a later analysis. A few CMV-associated chains were confirmed in vitro to be specific for CMV antigens.

This TCR was sampled from a woman under 30 in good health and CMV-seronegative. The chain links TRBV4-3 to TRBJ1-2, with 11 bases identical to TRBD1. The specimen was PBMCs. CDR3 protein: CASSQPGQGGYGYTF. CDR3 bases: TGCGCCAGCAGCCAACCGGGACAGGGGGGCTATGGCTACACCTTC.